This record covers a single T cell receptor (beta chain). Antigen unknown. This table comes from immunoSEQ multiplex PCR, and its TCRdb copy is limited to in-frame clones, with some not included. The repertoire holds 25,000 to 35,000 clones, with approximately 85% as singletons. The data were obtained in a study of tumor-infiltrating lymphocytes in localized non-small cell lung cancer. The CDR3 has 15 residues. In germline, CDR1 is KGHSH, CDR2 LQKENI. After removal of 3 bases from V and 4 bases from J, the junction contained 5 bases not matched to a gene. Whole-study findings and limits: Technical variation could not be separated from intratumor heterogeneity here. Higher tumor T cell infiltration than in uninvolved lung was supported by TCRbeta sequencing.

The chain uses TRBV18 and TRBJ2-3; 9 bases fit TRBD2. The source material was lung tumor tissue. This TCR derives from a human donor with non-small cell lung cancer. The CDR3 DNA is TGTGCCAGCTCACCCTTAGCGGGGGCGCCAGATACGCAGTATTTT. This translates into CASSPLAGAPDTQYF.